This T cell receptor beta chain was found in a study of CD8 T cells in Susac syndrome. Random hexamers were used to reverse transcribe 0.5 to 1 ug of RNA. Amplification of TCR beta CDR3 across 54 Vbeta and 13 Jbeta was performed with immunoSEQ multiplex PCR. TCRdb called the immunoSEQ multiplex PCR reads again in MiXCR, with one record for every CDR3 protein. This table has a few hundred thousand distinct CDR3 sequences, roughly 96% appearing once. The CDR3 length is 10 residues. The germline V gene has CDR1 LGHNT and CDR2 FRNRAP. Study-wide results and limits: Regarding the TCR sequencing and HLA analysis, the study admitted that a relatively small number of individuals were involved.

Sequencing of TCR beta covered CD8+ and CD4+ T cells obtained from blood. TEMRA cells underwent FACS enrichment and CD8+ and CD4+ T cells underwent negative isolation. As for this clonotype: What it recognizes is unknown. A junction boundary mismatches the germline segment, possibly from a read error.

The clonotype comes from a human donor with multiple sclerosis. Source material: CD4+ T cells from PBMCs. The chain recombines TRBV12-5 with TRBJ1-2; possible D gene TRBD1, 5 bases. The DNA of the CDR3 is TGTGCTAGTGGTTTGGGACAGACTAATTTC. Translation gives CASGLGQTNF.